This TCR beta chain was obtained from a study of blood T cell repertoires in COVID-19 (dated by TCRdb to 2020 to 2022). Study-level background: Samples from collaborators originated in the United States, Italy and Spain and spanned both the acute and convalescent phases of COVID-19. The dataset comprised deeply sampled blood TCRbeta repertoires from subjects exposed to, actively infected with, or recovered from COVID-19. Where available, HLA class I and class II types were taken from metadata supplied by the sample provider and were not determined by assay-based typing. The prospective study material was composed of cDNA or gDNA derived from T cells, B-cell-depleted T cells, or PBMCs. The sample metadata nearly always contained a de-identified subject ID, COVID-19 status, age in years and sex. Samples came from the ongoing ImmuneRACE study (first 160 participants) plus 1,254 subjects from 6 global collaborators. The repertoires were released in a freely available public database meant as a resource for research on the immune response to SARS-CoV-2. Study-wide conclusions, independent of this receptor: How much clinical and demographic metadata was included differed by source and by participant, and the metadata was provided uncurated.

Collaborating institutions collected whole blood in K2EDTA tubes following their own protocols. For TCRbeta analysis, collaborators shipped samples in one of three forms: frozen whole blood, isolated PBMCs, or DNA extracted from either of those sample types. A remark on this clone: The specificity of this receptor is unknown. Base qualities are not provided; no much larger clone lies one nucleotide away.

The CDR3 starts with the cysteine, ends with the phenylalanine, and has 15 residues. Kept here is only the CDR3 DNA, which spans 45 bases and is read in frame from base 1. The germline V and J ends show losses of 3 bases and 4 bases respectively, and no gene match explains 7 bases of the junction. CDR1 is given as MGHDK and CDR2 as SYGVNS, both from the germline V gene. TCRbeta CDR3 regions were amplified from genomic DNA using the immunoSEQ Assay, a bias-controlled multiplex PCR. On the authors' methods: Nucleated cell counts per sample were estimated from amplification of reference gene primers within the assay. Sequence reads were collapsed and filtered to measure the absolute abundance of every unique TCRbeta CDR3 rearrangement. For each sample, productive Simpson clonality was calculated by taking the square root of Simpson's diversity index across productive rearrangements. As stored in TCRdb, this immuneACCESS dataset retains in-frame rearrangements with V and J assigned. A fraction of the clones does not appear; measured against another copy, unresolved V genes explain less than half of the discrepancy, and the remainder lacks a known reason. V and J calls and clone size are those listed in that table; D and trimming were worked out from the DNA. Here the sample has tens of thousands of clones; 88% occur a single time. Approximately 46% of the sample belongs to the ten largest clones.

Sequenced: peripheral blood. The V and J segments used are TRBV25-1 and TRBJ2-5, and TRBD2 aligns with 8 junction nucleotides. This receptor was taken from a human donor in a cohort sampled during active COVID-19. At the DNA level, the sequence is TGTGCCAGCAGTGAGCCCAGCGGGAGAGGAGAGACCCAGTACTTC. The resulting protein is CASSEPSGRGETQYF.